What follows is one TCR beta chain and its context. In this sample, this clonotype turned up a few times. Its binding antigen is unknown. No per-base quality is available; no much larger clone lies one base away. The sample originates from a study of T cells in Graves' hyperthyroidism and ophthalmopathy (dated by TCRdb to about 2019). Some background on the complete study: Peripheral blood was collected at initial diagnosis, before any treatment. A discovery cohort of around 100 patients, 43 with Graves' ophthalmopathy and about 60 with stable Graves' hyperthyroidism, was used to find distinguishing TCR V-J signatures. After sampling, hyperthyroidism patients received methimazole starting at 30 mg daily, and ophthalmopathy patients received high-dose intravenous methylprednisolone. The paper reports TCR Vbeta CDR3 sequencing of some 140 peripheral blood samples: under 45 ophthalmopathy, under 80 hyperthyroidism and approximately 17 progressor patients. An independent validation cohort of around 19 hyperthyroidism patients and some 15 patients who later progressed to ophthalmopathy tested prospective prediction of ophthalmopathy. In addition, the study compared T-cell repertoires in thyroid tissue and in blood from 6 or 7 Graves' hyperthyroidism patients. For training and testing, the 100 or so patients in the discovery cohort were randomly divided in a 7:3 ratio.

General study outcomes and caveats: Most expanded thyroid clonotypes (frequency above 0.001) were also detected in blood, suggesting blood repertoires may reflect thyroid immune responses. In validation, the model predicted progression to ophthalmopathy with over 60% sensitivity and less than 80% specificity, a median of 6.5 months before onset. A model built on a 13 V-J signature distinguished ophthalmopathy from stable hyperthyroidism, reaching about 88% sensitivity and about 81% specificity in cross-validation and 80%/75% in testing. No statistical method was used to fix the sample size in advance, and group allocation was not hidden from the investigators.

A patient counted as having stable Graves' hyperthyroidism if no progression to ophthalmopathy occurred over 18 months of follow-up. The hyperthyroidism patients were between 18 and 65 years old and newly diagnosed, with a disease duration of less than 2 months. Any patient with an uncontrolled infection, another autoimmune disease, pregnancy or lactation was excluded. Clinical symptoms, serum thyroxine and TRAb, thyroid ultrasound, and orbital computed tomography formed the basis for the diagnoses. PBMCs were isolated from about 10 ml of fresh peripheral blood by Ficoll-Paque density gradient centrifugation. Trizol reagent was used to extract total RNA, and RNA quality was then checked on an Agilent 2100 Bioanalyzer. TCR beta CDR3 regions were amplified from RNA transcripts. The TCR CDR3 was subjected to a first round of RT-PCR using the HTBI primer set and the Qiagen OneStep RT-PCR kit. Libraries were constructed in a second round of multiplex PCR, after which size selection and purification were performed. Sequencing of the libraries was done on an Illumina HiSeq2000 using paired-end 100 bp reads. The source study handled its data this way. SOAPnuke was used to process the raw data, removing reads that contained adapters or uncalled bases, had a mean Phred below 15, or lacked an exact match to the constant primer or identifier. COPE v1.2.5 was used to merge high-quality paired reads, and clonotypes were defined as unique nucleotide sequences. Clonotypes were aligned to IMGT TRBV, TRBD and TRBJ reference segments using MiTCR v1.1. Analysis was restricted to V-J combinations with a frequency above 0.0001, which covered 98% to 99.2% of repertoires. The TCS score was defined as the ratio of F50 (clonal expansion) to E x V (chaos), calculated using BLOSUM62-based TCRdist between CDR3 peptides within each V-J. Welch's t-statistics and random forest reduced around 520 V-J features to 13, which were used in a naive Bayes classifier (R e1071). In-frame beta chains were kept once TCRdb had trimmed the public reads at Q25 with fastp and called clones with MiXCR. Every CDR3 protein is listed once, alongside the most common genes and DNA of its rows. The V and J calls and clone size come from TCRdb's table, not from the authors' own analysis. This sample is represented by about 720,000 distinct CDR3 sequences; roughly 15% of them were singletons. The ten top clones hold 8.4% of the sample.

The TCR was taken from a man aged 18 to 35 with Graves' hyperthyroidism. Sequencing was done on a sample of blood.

The CDR3: CASSNSGRASTDTQYF. The sequenced DNA: TGCGCCAGCAGCAATTCGGGGCGGGCAAGCACAGATACGCAGTATTTT. Rearrangement joined TRBV5-1 to TRBJ2-3; the D gene is perhaps TRBD1 or TRBD2, as each covers 5 bases. The CDR3 sequence holds 16 residues, the cysteine and phenylalanine included. Of the read, only the CDR3 DNA is kept; its 48 bases are in frame from base 1. Cut back by 4 bases and 0 bases, the V and J ends lie 15 bases apart. The germline V gene encodes CDR1 SGHRS and CDR2 YFSETQ.